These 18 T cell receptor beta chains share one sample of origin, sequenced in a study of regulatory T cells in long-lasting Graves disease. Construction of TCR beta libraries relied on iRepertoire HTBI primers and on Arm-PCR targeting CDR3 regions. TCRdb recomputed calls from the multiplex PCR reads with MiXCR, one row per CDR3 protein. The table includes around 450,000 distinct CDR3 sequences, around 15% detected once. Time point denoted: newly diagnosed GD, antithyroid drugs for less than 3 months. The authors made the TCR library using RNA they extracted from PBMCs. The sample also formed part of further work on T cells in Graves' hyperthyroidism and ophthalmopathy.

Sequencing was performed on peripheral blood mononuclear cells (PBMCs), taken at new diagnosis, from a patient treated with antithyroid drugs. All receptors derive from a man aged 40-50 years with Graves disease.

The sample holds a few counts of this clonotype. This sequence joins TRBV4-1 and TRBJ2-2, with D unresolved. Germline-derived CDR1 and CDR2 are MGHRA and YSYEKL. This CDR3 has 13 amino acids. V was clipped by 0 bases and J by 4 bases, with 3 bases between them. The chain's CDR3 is CASSQDSTGELFF. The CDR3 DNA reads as TGCGCCAGCAGCCAAGATTCCACCGGGGAGCTGTTTTTT.

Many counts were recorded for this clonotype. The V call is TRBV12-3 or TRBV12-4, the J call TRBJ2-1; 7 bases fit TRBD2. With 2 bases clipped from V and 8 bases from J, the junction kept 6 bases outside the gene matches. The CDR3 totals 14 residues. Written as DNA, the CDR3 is TGTGCCAGCAGTTTATCGGGAGGTTCCGATGAGCAGTTCTTC. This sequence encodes CASSLSGGSDEQFF.

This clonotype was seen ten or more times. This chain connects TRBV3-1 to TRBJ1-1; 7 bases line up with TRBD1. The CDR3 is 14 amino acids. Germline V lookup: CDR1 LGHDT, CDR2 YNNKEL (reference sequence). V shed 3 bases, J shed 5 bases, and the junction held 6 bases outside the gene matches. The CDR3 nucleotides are TGTGCCAGCAGCCAGACAGGGAGTCGGACTGAAGCTTTCTTT. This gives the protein CASSQTGSRTEAFF.

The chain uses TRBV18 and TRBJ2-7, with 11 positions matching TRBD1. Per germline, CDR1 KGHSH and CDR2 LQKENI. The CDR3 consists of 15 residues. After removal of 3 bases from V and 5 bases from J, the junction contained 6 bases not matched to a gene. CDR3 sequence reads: CASSPWTGGRNEQYF. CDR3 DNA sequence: TGTGCCAGCTCACCGTGGACAGGGGGCAGAAACGAGCAGTACTTC.

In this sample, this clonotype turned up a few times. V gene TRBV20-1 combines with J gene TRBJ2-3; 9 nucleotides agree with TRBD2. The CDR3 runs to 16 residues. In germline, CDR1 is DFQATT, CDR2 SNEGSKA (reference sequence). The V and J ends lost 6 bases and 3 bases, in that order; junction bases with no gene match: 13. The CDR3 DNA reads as TGCAGTGCCACACCCGTACCTAGCGGGATTACAGATACGCAGTATTTT. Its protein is CSATPVPSGITDTQYF.

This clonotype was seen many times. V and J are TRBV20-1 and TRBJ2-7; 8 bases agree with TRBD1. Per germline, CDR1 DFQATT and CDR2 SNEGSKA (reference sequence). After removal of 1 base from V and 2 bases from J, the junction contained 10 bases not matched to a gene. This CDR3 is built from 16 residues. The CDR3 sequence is CSARARQGRRTYEQYF. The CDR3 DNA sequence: TGCAGTGCTAGAGCCCGACAGGGGCGAAGGACCTACGAGCAGTACTTC.

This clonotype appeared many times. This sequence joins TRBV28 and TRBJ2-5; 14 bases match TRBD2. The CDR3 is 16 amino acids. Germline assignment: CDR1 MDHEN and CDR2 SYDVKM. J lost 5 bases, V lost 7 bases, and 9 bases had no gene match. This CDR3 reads CASTLRTSGRMETQYF. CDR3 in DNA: TGTGCCAGCACCCTTCGGACTAGCGGGAGGATGGAGACCCAGTACTTC.

The CDR3 coding sequence is TGTGCCATCAGTTCCGGGACTACCACTAATGAAAAACTGTTTTTT. It translates to CAISSGTTTNEKLFF. This chain links TRBV10-3 with TRBJ1-4, with TRBD1 as a possible D gene (5 bases). V lost 5 bases and J lost 2, with 12 bases in between. The CDR3 totals 15 residues. The germline V gene encodes CDR1 ENHRY and CDR2 SYGVKD.

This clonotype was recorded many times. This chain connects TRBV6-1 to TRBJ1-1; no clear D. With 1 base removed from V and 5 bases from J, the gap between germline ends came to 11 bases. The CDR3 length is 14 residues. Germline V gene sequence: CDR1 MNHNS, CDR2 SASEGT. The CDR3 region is CASSEDPGGTEAFF. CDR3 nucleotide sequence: TGTGCCAGCAGTGAAGATCCCGGCGGAACTGAAGCTTTCTTT.

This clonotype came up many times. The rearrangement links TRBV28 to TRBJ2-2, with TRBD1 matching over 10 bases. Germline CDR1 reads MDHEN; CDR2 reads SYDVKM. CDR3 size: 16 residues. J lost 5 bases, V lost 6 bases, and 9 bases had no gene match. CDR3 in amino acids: CASSRGQGYRTGELFF. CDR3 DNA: TGTGCCAGCAGCAGGGGACAGGGGTATAGGACCGGGGAGCTGTTTTTT.

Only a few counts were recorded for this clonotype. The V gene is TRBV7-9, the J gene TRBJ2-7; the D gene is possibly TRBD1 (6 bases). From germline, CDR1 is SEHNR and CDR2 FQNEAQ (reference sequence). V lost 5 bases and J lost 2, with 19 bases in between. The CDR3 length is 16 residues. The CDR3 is CASSGIPGVLPYEQYF. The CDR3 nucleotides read TGTGCCAGCAGCGGTATCCCAGGGGTCCTCCCCTACGAGCAGTACTTC.

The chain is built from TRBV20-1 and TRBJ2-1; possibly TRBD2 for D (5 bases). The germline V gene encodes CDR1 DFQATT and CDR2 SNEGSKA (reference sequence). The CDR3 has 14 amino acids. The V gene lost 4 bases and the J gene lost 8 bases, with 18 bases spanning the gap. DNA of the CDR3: TGCAGTGCTATACGTTATATCGGAGGACATGAGCAGTTCTTC. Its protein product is CSAIRYIGGHEQFF.

CDR3 DNA: TGTGCCACCAGCAGTTCCCGGTACGAGCAGTACTTC. Translating it yields CATSSSRYEQYF. The chain recombines TRBV15 with TRBJ2-7, with no clear D. CDR3 length: 12 residues. Germline CDR1 and CDR2: LNHNV and YYDKDF (reference sequence). V dropped 3 bases and J dropped 4 bases, with 7 bases sitting between them.

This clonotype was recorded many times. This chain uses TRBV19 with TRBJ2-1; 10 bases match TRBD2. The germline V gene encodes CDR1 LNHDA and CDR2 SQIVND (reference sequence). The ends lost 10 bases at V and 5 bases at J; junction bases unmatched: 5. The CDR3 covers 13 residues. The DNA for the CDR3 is TGTGCCACGGGACTAGCGAACGACAATGAGCAGTTCTTC. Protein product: CATGLANDNEQFF.

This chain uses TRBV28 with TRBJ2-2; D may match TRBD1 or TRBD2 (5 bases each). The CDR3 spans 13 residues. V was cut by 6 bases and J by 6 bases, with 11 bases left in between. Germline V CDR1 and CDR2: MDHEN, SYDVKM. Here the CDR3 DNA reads TGTGCCAGCAGCTTCGGGGCTTCCGGGGAGCTGTTTTTT. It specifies CASSFGASGELFF.

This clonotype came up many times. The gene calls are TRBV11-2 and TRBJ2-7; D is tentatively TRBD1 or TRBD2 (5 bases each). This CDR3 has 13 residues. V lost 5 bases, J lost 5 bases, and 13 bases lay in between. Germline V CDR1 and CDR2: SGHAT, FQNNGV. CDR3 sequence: CASSRWDRNEQYF. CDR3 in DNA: TGTGCCAGCAGCCGATGGGACCGTAACGAGCAGTACTTC.

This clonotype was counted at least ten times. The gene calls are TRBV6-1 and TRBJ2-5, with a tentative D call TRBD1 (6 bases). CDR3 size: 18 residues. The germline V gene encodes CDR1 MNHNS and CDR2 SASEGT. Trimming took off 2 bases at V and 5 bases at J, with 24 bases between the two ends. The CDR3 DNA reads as TGTGCCAGCAGTGAACCCTCATTAAACGGAAGACAGGTCGAGACCCAGTACTTC. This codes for CASSEPSLNGRQVETQYF.

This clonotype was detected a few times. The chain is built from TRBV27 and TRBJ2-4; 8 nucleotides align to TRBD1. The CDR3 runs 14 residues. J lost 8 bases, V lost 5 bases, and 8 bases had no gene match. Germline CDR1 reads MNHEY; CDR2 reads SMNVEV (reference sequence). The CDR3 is CASSPDTTGDIQYF. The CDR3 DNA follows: TGTGCCAGCAGTCCGGACACGACAGGGGACATTCAGTACTTC.